This T cell receptor (beta chain) appears in the sequencing data of a study of regulatory T cells in long-lasting Graves disease. Specified time point: newly diagnosed GD, antithyroid drugs for less than 3 months. PBMC RNA served as the TCR library source. The sample holds a few counts of this clonotype. From germline, CDR1 is MGHRA and CDR2 YSYEKL. The CDR3 has 16 residues. Trimming took 0 bases from V and 2 from J, leaving 11 bases between them. Construction of the TCR beta libraries employed iRepertoire HTBI primers in conjunction with Arm-PCR of CDR3 regions. TCRdb independently ran MiXCR on the multiplex PCR reads; one entry per CDR3 protein. The sample lists about 530,000 distinct CDR3 sequences; about 16% were seen once. The same sample was also studied in work on T cells in Graves' hyperthyroidism and ophthalmopathy.

This chain uses TRBV4-1 with TRBJ1-3, with D hard to call. The receptor was derived from a woman between 40 and 65 years old with Graves disease. This specimen was peripheral blood mononuclear cells (PBMCs), taken at new diagnosis, from a patient treated with antithyroid drugs. The CDR3 DNA reads TGCGCCAGCAGCCAAGATGGGATGGCAACTGGAAACACCATATATTTT. The encoded protein is CASSQDGMATGNTIYF.